This T cell receptor (beta chain) was captured by sequencing in a study of a mutant IDH1 vaccine in newly diagnosed glioma. On the study more broadly: Vaccination began 4-6 weeks post radiotherapy alone, or with temozolomide cycles. Participants attended visit V12, the safety follow-up, at week 35, and then attended visit V13 at week 47. Broader study findings: Detectable vaccine-induced immune responses arose in around 92% of patients.

Sequencing was performed with immunoSEQ multiplex PCR; in TCRdb, only in-frame clones are kept and a portion is missing. Found here are tens of thousands of clones, over 60% of them singletons; the top ten hold about 12%. As concerns this clone: The antigen remains unidentified.

Time point defined: week 35, safety follow-up. The investigators gave 300 ug of mutant IDH1 20-mer peptide in each vaccine dose, together with topical imiquimod. Donor diagnoses consisted of new WHO grade 3 or 4 IDH1-mutant, ATRX-lost astrocytomas. The starting material was PBMCs, obtained from a glioma patient whose treatment included an IDH1 peptide vaccine. The TCR comes from a man aged 40-55 years with glioma.

The CDR3 DNA sequence: TGTGCCAGCAGCTTTGGGCAGGGGTACGAGCAGTACGTC. Translation gives CASSFGQGYEQYV. This chain connects TRBV7-2 to TRBJ2-7; tentative D call: TRBD1 (6 bases). From germline, CDR1 is SGHTA and CDR2 FQGNSA. The CDR3 contains 13 residues. The V end was cut by 3 bases, the J end by 4 bases, with 10 bases between.